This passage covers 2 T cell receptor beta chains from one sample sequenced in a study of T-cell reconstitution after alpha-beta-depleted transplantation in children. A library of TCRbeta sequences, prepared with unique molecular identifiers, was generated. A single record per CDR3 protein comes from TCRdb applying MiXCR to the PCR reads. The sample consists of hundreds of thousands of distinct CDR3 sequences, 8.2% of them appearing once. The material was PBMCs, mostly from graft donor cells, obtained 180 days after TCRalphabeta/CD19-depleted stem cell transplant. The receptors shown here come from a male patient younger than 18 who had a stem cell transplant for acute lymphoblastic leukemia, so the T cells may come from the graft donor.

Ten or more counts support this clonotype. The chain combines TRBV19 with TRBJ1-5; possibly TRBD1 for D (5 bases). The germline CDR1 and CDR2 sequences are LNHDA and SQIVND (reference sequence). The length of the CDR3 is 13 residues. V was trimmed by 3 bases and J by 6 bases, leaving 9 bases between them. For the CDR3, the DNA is TGTGCCAGTAGTATCAGGGCTGGTCAGCCCCAGCATTTT. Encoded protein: CASSIRAGQPQHF.

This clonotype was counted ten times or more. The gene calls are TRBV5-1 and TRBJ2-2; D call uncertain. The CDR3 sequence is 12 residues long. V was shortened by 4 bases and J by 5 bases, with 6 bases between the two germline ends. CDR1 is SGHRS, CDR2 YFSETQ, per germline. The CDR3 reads CASSTRTGELFF. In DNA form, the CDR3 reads TGCGCCAGCAGCACGAGGACCGGGGAGCTGTTTTTT. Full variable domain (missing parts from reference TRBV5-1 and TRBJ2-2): KAGVTQTPRYLIKTRGQQVTLSCSPISGHRSVSWYQQTPGQGLQFLFEYFSETQRNKGNFPGRFSGRQFSNSRSEMNVSTLELGDSALYLCASSTRTGELFFGEGSRLTVL.